Listed below are T cell receptor beta chains from one sample, sequenced in a study of blood T cell repertoires in COVID-19. Clones were sequenced by immunoSEQ multiplex PCR, and TCRdb holds only the in-frame ones, with some missing. The table has tens of thousands of clones, 65% to 90% seen once. Sequencing was done on a sample of peripheral blood. The receptor set was obtained from a woman aged 60 to 75 with active COVID-19. The CDR3 runs from the conserved cysteine through the conserved F or W. The D gene is left open where the match is weak. The size entry is marked missing in some rows and otherwise reads once, few, many or a size class.

d_call	v_call	j_call	clone_size	cdr3_aa	cdr3_nt
TRBD2	TRBV7-2	TRBJ2-7	-	CASSLLAGAPYEQYF	TGTGCCAGCAGCTTACTAGCGGGGGCCCCCTACGAGCAGTACTTC
TRBD1	TRBV5-1	TRBJ1-2	-	CASSLVQGEYHTF	TGCGCCAGCAGCTTGGTGCAGGGGGAGTACCACACCTTC
-	TRBV6-1	TRBJ1-3	-	CASSEQGNTIYF	TGTGCCAGCAGTGAACAGGGAAACACCATATATTTT
TRBD1	TRBV9	TRBJ2-2	few	CASSPRDRPNTGELFF	TGTGCCAGCAGCCCCCGGGACAGGCCGAACACCGGGGAGCTGTTTTTT
-	TRBV6-6	TRBJ2-1	-	CASSDWPSNEQFF	TGTGCCAGCAGTGATTGGCCCTCCAATGAGCAGTTCTTC
TRBD2	TRBV29-1	TRBJ2-3	-	CSVTGRAGPDTQYF	TGCAGCGTAACCGGGAGGGCGGGTCCAGATACGCAGTATTTT
-	TRBV4-2	TRBJ2-7	-	CASSQDFGGLVYEQYF	TGTGCCAGCAGCCAAGATTTTGGCGGACTCGTGTACGAGCAGTACTTC
-	TRBV18	TRBJ1-1	-	CASSPLTRLQDENTEAFF	TGTGCCAGCTCACCACTGACGCGGCTACAGGATGAGAACACTGAAGCTTTCTTT
TRBD1	TRBV27	TRBJ1-5	-	CASKITGDGSQPQHF	TGTGCCAGCAAAATTACAGGGGATGGTTCTCAGCCCCAGCATTTT
TRBD2	TRBV19	TRBJ2-3	-	CASSSRTSGGATDTQYF	TGTGCCAGTAGTTCCCGAACTAGCGGGGGGGCCACAGATACGCAGTATTTT
TRBD1	TRBV11-2	TRBJ1-1	-	CASSLDSGGNTEAFF	TGTGCCAGCAGCTTAGATTCAGGGGGCAACACTGAAGCTTTCTTT
-	TRBV10-2	TRBJ1-5	-	CASSDWQGQPQHF	TGCGCCAGCAGTGATTGGCAGGGGCAGCCCCAGCATTTT
TRBD2	TRBV19	TRBJ2-7	-	CASSLKGTSGRSYEQYF	TGTGCCAGTAGTCTTAAAGGGACTAGCGGGAGGTCCTACGAGCAGTACTTC
-	TRBV5-6	TRBJ2-6	-	CASSFWSSGANVLTF	TGTGCCAGCAGCTTCTGGAGCTCTGGGGCCAACGTCCTGACTTTC
-	TRBV5-5	TRBJ1-1	-	CASSIPRGGNTEAFF	TGTGCCAGCAGCATCCCCCGGGGTGGTAACACTGAAGCTTTCTTT
-	TRBV5-5	TRBJ2-2	-	CASSLKGAGELFF	TGTGCCAGCAGCTTGAAGGGGGCCGGGGAGCTGTTTTTT
-	TRBV5-8	TRBJ2-1	few	CASSYDIRNNEQFF	TGTGCCAGCAGCTATGACATAAGGAACAATGAGCAGTTCTTC
TRBD2	TRBV28	TRBJ2-7	-	CASSYPTLAGGQEQYF	TGTGCCAGCAGTTACCCGACACTAGCGGGGGGGCAAGAGCAGTACTTC
TRBD1	TRBV19	TRBJ2-1	-	CASSIEGTEYNEQFF	TGTGCCAGTAGTATAGAGGGGACAGAGTACAATGAGCAGTTCTTC
-	TRBV19	TRBJ1-1	-	CASSTGRNPATEAFF	TGTGCCAGTAGTACGGGAAGGAACCCAGCCACTGAAGCTTTCTTT
-	TRBV7-9	TRBJ2-7	-	CASSPDSSLYEQYF	TGTGCCAGCAGCCCGGACAGTAGTTTGTACGAGCAGTACTTC
-	TRBV27	TRBJ2-3	once	CASSPTGHTQYF	TGTGCCAGCAGTCCCACAGGGCATACGCAGTATTTT
-	TRBV5-1	TRBJ1-4	-	CASSLSGKEEKLFF	TGCGCCAGCAGCTTGTCAGGGAAGGAGGAAAAACTGTTTTTT
TRBD1	TRBV6-5	TRBJ1-1	-	CASSYARTGNVEAFF	TGTGCCAGCAGTTACGCCAGGACAGGAAACGTTGAAGCTTTCTTT
TRBD2	TRBV4-1	TRBJ2-5	-	CASSQGTSGGQETQYF	TGCGCCAGCAGCCAAGGGACTAGCGGGGGACAAGAGACCCAGTACTTC
-	TRBV4-1	TRBJ2-1	-	CASSQEGISRAYNEQFF	TGCGCCAGCAGCCAAGAAGGAATTAGCCGCGCCTACAATGAGCAGTTCTTC
-	TRBV9	TRBJ1-2	-	CASSQTRGGYTF	TGTGCCAGCAGCCAGACCAGGGGTGGCTACACCTTC
-	TRBV7-8	TRBJ2-1	-	CASSVEGVMDPEQFF	TGTGCCAGCAGCGTCGAGGGGGTAATGGATCCTGAGCAGTTCTTC
TRBD2	TRBV9	TRBJ2-7	-	CASSPGGLAGAYEQYF	TGTGCCAGCAGCCCCGGGGGACTAGCGGGGGCCTACGAGCAGTACTTC